This TCR beta chain was captured by sequencing in a study of patients and donors after allogeneic stem cell transplantation (dated by TCRdb to the early 2020s). The receptor library was made with RT-PCR. This sample was sequenced with a NextSeq 550. In TCRdb, the public reads were trimmed at Q25 with fastp and aligned with MiXCR, with productive beta chains retained. Identical CDR3 proteins give one entry, which carries the most common genes and DNA. This sample comprises roughly 940,000 distinct CDR3 sequences, 18% of them detected only once. Of the sample, around 6% falls within the top ten clones. As for this clonotype: Its target antigen remains unknown. Nothing much larger sits one base from this clone, and base qualities are not available.

Trimming takes 2 bases off V and 3 bases off J; junction bases not matched to a gene: 5. CDR1 SNHLY and CDR2 FYNNEI are derived from the germline V gene. Including the terminal cysteine and phenylalanine, the CDR3 comprises 16 residues. This entry keeps only the CDR3 DNA: 48 bases, framed from base 1. The sample consisted of blood, either unsorted or a sorted T cell fraction (not recorded which). This TCR was recovered from a human donor who was either an allogeneic HSCT recipient or a stem cell or donor lymphocyte infusion donor (not recorded which). It is not recorded whose cells these are; they may come from a transplant donor. Recombination connected TRBV2 to TRBJ2-1; 9 of the junction bases match TRBD2. The CDR3 here reads CASSEKGREGYNEQFF. The sequenced DNA: TGTGCCAGCAGTGAAAAAGGGCGGGAGGGCTACAATGAGCAGTTCTTC.